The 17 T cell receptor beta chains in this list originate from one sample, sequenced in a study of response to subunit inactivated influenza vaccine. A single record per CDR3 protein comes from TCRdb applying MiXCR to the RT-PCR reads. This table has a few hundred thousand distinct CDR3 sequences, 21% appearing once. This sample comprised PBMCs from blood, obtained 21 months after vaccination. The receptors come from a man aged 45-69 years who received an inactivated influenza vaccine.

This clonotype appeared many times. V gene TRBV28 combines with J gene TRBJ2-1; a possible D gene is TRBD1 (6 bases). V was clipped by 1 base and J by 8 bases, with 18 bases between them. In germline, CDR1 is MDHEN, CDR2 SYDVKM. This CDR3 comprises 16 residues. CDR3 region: CASSLLSRGAFDEQFF. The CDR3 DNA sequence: TGTGCCAGCAGTTTATTGTCCAGGGGCGCCTTCGATGAGCAGTTCTTC. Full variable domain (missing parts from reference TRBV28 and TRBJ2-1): DVKVTQSSRYLVKRTGEKVFLECVQDMDHENMFWYRQDPGLGLRLIYFSYDVKMKEKGDIPEGYSVSREKKERFSLILESASTNQTSMYLCASSLLSRGAFDEQFFGPGTRLTVL.

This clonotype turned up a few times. CDR3 sequence: CASPLDTGGLGTQYF. In DNA, the CDR3 is TGTGCCAGCCCCCTGGATACGGGGGGGCTTGGTACGCAGTATTTT. V usage is TRBV2 and J usage is TRBJ2-3, with 8 bases aligning to TRBD2. CDR1 SNHLY and CDR2 FYNNEI come from the germline V gene. The CDR3 consists of 15 residues. V dropped 8 bases and J dropped 8; count of bases not matched to a gene: 15.

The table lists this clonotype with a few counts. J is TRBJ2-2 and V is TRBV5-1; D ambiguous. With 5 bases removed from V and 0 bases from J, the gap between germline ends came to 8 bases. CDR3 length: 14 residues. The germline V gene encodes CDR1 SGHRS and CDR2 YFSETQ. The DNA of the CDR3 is TGCGCCAGCAGAGTGTCAGCGAACACCGGGGAGCTGTTTTTT. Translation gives CASRVSANTGELFF.

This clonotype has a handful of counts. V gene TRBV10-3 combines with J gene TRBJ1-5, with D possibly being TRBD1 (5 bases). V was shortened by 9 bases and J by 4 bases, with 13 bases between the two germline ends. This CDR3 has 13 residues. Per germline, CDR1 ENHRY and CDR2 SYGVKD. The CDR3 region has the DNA TGTGCCATTTCGACAGACCCTAATCAGCCCCAGCATTTT. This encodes CAISTDPNQPQHF.

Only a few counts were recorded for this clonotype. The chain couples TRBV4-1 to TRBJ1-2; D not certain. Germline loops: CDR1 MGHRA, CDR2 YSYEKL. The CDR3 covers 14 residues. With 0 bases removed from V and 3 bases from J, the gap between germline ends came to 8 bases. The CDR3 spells CASSQDSGYYGYTF. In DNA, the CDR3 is TGCGCCAGCAGCCAAGATAGCGGGTACTATGGCTACACCTTC.

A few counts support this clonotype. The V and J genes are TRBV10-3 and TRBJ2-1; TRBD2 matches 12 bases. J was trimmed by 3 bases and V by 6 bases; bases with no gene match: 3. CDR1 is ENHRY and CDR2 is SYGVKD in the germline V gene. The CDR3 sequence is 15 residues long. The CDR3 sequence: CAISPTSGSYNEQFF. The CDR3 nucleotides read TGTGCCATCAGCCCGACTAGCGGGAGCTACAATGAGCAGTTCTTC.

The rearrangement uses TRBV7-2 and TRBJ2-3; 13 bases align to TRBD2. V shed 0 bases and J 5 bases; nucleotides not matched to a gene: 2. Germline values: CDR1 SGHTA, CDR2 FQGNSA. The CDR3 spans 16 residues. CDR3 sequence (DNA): TGTGCCAGCAGCTTAGCGGGACTAGCGGGGAAAGATACGCAGTATTTT. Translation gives CASSLAGLAGKDTQYF.

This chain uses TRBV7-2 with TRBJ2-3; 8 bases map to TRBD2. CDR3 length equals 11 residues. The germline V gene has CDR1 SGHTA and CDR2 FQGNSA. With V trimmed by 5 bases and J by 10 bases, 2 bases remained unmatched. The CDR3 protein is CASSAAGAQYF. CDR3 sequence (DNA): TGTGCCAGCAGCGCAGCGGGGGCGCAGTATTTT.

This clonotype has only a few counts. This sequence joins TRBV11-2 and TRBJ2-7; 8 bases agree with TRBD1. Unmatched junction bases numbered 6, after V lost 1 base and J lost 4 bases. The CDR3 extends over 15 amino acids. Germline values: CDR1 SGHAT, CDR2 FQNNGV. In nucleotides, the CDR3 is TGTGCCAGCAGCTTAGCCGGGACAGGCCTATACGAGCAGTACTTC. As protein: CASSLAGTGLYEQYF.

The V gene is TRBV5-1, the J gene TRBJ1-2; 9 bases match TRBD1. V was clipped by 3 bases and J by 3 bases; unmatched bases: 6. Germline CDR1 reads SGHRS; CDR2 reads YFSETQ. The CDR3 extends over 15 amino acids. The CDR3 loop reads CASSSGTGWDYGYTF. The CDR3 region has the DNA TGCGCCAGCAGCTCCGGGACAGGGTGGGACTATGGCTACACCTTC.

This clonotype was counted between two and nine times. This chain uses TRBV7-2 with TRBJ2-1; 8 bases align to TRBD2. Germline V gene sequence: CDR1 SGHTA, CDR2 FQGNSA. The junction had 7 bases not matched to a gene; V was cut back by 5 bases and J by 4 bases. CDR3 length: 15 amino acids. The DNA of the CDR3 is TGTGCCAGCAGCCAAGACCGGGGGGGATACAATGAGCAGTTCTTC. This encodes CASSQDRGGYNEQFF.

In nucleotides, the CDR3 is TGTGCCAGCAGCTCGGGTACAGGGATCTACGAGCAGTACTTC. Translation: CASSSGTGIYEQYF. The chain employs TRBV5-8 and TRBJ2-7, with a tentative D call TRBD1 (6 bases). V was pared by 3 bases and J by 3 bases, with 13 bases between. Germline CDR1 is SGHTS and CDR2 is YDEGEE. There are 14 residues in the CDR3.

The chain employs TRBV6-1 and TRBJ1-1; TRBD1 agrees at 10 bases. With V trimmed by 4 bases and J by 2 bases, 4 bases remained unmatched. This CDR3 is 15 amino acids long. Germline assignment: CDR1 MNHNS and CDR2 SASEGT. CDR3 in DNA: TGTGCCAGCAGTGGGGGACAGGGGCTAAACACTGAAGCTTTCTTT. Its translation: CASSGGQGLNTEAFF.

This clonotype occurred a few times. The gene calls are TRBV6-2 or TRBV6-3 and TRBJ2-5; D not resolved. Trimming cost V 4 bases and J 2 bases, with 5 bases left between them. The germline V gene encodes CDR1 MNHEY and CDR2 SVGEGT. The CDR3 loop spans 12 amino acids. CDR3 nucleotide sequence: TGTGCCAGCAGTTTCCCACAAGAGACCCAGTACTTC. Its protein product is CASSFPQETQYF.

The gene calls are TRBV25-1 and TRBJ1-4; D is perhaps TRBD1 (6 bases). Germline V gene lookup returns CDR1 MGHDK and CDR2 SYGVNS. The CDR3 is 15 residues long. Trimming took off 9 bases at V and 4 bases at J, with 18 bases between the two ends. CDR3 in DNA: TGTGCCAGTGGGGGCCCCCTCTCCGATAATGAAAAACTGTTTTTT. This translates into CASGGPLSDNEKLFF.

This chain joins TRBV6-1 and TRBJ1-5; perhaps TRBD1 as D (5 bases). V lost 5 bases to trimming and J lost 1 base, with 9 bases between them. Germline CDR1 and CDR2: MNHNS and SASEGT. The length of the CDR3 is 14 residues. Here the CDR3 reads CASSLRQSNQPQHF. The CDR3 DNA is TGTGCCAGCAGTCTCAGACAGAGCAATCAGCCCCAGCATTTT.

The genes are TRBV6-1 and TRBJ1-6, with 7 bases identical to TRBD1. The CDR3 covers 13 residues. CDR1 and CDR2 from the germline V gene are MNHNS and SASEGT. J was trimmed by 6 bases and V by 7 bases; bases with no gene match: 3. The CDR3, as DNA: TGTGCCAGCACGACAGGGCTTAATTCACCCCTCCACTTT. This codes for CASTTGLNSPLHF.